This entry lists 30 T cell receptor beta chains sequenced from one sample in a study of blood T cells in healthy people across ages. A second PCR, run for roughly 6 to 11 cycles, used a sample-barcoded 5' primer plus a J-beta primer mix. MiXCR, run by TCRdb on the 5' RACE reads, gives a single entry per CDR3 protein. In the table there are approximately 850,000 distinct CDR3 sequences, 58% of which are singletons. The material sequenced was blood. The origin of the receptors is a man younger than 45 in good health.

The chain uses TRBV7-2 and TRBJ1-1; D gene uncertain. The CDR3 is 11 residues long. Germline lookup yields CDR1 SGHTA and CDR2 FQGNSA. The ends were cut back, 3 bases at V and 7 bases at J, with 6 bases in the middle. CDR3: CASSFIDEAFF. The CDR3 bases are TGTGCCAGCAGCTTTATCGATGAAGCTTTCTTT.

This rearrangement joins TRBV4-2 to TRBJ2-7; D remains ambiguous. With 2 bases removed from V and 5 bases from J, the gap between germline ends came to 10 bases. Germline loops: CDR1 LGHNA, CDR2 YNFKEQ. The CDR3 runs 13 residues. The CDR3, as DNA: TGTGCCAGCAGCCAATGGCATGAGGACGAGCAGTACTTC. This encodes CASSQWHEDEQYF.

The chain links TRBV5-1 to TRBJ2-1, with D perhaps matching TRBD2 (6 bases). Deletions cut 0 bases from V and 8 bases from J, with 12 bases between. This CDR3 is 14 amino acids long. Germline V gene sequence: CDR1 SGHRS, CDR2 YFSETQ. CDR3 residues: CASSLASSVDEQFF. The CDR3 nucleotides read TGCGCCAGCAGCTTGGCCTCTAGCGTGGATGAGCAGTTCTTC.

The CDR3 loop is CASSFDITAGANVLTF. CDR3 in DNA: TGTGCCAGCAGCTTCGACATAACGGCTGGGGCCAACGTCCTGACTTTC. This chain links TRBV7-2 with TRBJ2-6, with no clear D. The CDR3 is 16 residues long. The V and J ends lost 3 bases and 2 bases respectively, with 11 bases between them. Germline V CDR1 and CDR2: SGHTA, FQGNSA.

This sequence joins TRBV14 and TRBJ1-1; the D gene is possibly TRBD1 (6 bases). The CDR3 consists of 15 residues. In germline, CDR1 is SGHDN, CDR2 FVKESK. Deletions cut 4 bases from V and 4 bases from J, with 16 bases between. The CDR3 bases are TGTGCCAGCAGCCCCTTCCGGGGGGCTGGCACTGAAGCTTTCTTT. Protein: CASSPFRGAGTEAFF.

This clonotype was counted once. V is TRBV29-1 and J is TRBJ2-7, with TRBD1 matching over 10 bases. J lost 6 bases, V lost 6 bases, and 8 bases had no gene match. The CDR3 covers 13 residues. Germline loops: CDR1 SQVTM, CDR2 ANQGSEA. This CDR3 is CSVRQGALGEQYF. CDR3 DNA: TGCAGCGTCAGACAGGGGGCTCTTGGCGAGCAGTACTTC.

This clonotype was found a few times. The V and J genes are TRBV5-1 and TRBJ1-1; 7 bases match TRBD1. The CDR3 is 14 residues long. With V trimmed by 2 bases and J by 4 bases, 5 bases remained unmatched. From germline, CDR1 is SGHRS and CDR2 YFSETQ. CDR3 DNA: TGCGCCAGCAGCTTCCGGGACAGTGCCACTGAAGCTTTCTTT. Protein product: CASSFRDSATEAFF.

This clonotype was observed a few times. The chain is built from TRBV7-2 and TRBJ2-1; D remains unclear. CDR3 length: 15 residues. V lost 5 bases, J lost 9 bases, and 20 bases lay in between. Germline V CDR1 and CDR2: SGHTA, FQGNSA. The CDR3 spells CASSLRAQSYSEQFF. CDR3 sequence (DNA): TGTGCCAGCAGCCTAAGGGCTCAGTCATATAGTGAGCAGTTCTTC.

In this sample, this clonotype turned up a few times. The chain couples TRBV20-1 to TRBJ2-7; the D gene is possibly TRBD1 (6 bases). Deletions cut 2 bases from V and 4 bases from J, with 15 bases between. In germline, CDR1 is DFQATT, CDR2 SNEGSKA (reference sequence). The CDR3 consists of 14 residues. The CDR3 coding sequence is TGCAGTGCTAGATTCAGGGGCAGAGAGTACGAGCAGTACTTC. It specifies CSARFRGREYEQYF.

In this sample, this clonotype turned up a few times. This rearrangement joins TRBV21-1 to TRBJ2-1. TRBV21-1 is labeled a pseudogene. The CDR3 is 15 residues long. Written as DNA, the CDR3 is TGTGCCAGCAGCAAAGAGTTCGGCTCCTACAATGAGCAGTTCTTC. Translating it yields CASSKEFGSYNEQFF.

This clonotype was detected a few times. The rearrangement links TRBV7-8 to TRBJ2-3, with D perhaps TRBD1 (6 bases). The CDR3 loop spans 16 amino acids. The germline V gene encodes CDR1 SGHVS and CDR2 FQNEAQ. Trimming shortened V by 5 bases and J by 2 bases, and 17 bases separated the two germline ends. CDR3 amino acids: CASSGGLGRATDTQYF. In DNA form, the CDR3 reads TGTGCCAGCAGCGGGGGCTTGGGTAGGGCCACAGATACGCAGTATTTT.

This chain joins TRBV28 and TRBJ2-7, with 7 bases that match TRBD2. V shed 5 bases and J 5 bases; nucleotides not matched to a gene: 6. Germline assignment: CDR1 MDHEN and CDR2 SYDVKM. This CDR3 is 13 amino acids long. The CDR3 DNA is TGTGCCAGCAGTCATAGACTAGCAGACGAGCAGTACTTC. Its translation: CASSHRLADEQYF.

The chain links TRBV2 to TRBJ2-3; the D gene is possibly TRBD2 (6 bases). Germline V lookup: CDR1 SNHLY, CDR2 FYNNEI. Trimming took off 4 bases at V and 6 bases at J, with 8 bases between the two ends. The CDR3 length is 12 residues. CDR3 loop: CASSAEGDTQYF. In DNA, the CDR3 is TGTGCCAGCAGTGCGGAGGGGGATACGCAGTATTTT. Filled out from reference TRBV2 and TRBJ2-3, the complete variable domain reads EPEVTQTPSHQVTQMGQEVILRCVPISNHLYFYWYRQILGQKVEFLVSFYNNEISEKSEIFDDQFSVERPDGSNFTLKIRSTKLEDSAMYFCASSAEGDTQYFGPGTRLTVL.

The chain has TRBV4-3 and TRBJ1-6; tentatively, D is TRBD1 (5 bases). The germline V and J ends were trimmed by 4 bases and 6 bases, with 10 bases remaining between them. CDR1 is LGHNA, CDR2 YSLEER, per germline. This CDR3 spans 14 amino acids. This CDR3 reads CASSPRDGNSPLHF. CDR3 nucleotide sequence: TGCGCCAGCAGCCCGAGGGACGGTAATTCACCCCTCCACTTT.

This clonotype was observed a handful of times. V usage is TRBV5-1 and J usage is TRBJ1-1; 8 bases align to TRBD1. Germline V gene sequence: CDR1 SGHRS, CDR2 YFSETQ. The CDR3 spans 15 residues. Losses at the gene ends were 4 bases for V and 4 bases for J; bases not matched to a gene: 9. The CDR3 loop reads CASSPDRVVSTEAFF. The CDR3 bases are TGCGCCAGCAGCCCGGACAGGGTTGTTAGCACTGAAGCTTTCTTT.

This clonotype showed up just a few times. The V and J genes are TRBV12-3 or TRBV12-4 and TRBJ2-6; D tentatively fits TRBD1 or TRBD2 (5 bases each). The CDR3 sequence is 11 residues long. Trimming shortened V by 6 bases and J by 12 bases, and 9 bases separated the two germline ends. CDR3 residues: CASSNGGVLTF. The CDR3 bases are TGTGCCAGCAGCAATGGGGGCGTCCTGACTTTC.

The chain links TRBV6-2 or TRBV6-3 to TRBJ2-5, with D possibly being TRBD1 or TRBD2 (5 bases each). The end of the DNA fits TRBJ2-1 better, so the J call may be wrong. CDR3 length equals 14 residues. Germline V gene sequence: CDR1 MNHEY, CDR2 SVGEGT. The chain's CDR3 is CASRSWDPQETQFF. The CDR3 coding sequence is TGTGCCAGCAGGAGTTGGGACCCCCAAGAGACCCAGTTCTTC.

V usage is TRBV6-2 or TRBV6-3 and J usage is TRBJ2-5, with TRBD1 matching over 10 bases. Per the germline V gene, CDR1 is MNHEY and CDR2 is SVGEGT. This CDR3 contains 15 residues. Trimming took 2 bases from V and 11 from J; bases not matched to a gene: 11. The CDR3 DNA reads TGTGCCAGCAGTTACGGGGACAGGGGCCTGGATGAGCAGTACTTC. Amino acid sequence: CASSYGDRGLDEQYF.

The chain combines TRBV6-6 with TRBJ2-1, with a tentative D call TRBD2 (6 bases). Trimming pared 7 bases from V and 12 bases from J, leaving 13 bases between. Germline lookup yields CDR1 MNHNY and CDR2 SVGAGI (reference sequence). The CDR3 spans 11 residues. CDR3 sequence reads: CASKYRDLQFF. The CDR3 nucleotides read TGTGCCAGCAAATACCGGGACTTGCAGTTCTTC.

This clonotype was detected once. J is TRBJ2-7 and V is TRBV20-1; D is perhaps TRBD2 (6 bases). Trimming removed 5 bases at V and 1 base at J, with 15 bases between. The germline gives CDR1 DFQATT, CDR2 SNEGSKA (reference sequence). CDR3 length: 14 amino acids. This chain's CDR3 is CSAPWGVYSYEQYF. CDR3 in DNA: TGCAGTGCTCCCTGGGGGGTATATTCCTACGAGCAGTACTTC.

The V call is TRBV6-1, the J call TRBJ2-1; D possibly uses TRBD1 or TRBD2 (5 bases each). CDR3 length: 14 amino acids. Germline assignment: CDR1 MNHNS and CDR2 SASEGT. V was cut by 4 bases and J by 8 bases, with 15 bases left in between. The CDR3, as DNA: TGTGCCAGCAGTGTGCGAGCGGACAACGATGAGCAGTTCTTC. Its translation is CASSVRADNDEQFF.

To note about this clonotype: The junction shows a germline mismatch at one end, possibly a read error. The J gene is TRBJ1-2, the V gene TRBV27; 8 bases line up with TRBD1. Germline-derived CDR1 and CDR2 are MNHEY and SMNVEV (reference sequence). The CDR3 totals 14 residues. The CDR3 protein is CASRDRASAYGYTF. The CDR3 DNA reads as TGTGCCAGCAGGGACAGGGCGTCGGCCTATGGCTACACCTTT.

A few counts support this clonotype. The rearrangement uses TRBV4-3 and TRBJ2-1; D is unclear. This CDR3 has 17 amino acids. The germline V gene has CDR1 LGHNA and CDR2 YSLEER. V lost 1 base to trimming and J lost 3 bases, with 16 bases between them. Here the CDR3 reads CASSQGRSRTVYNEQFF. The CDR3, as DNA: TGCGCCAGCAGCCAAGGACGATCTAGGACGGTCTACAATGAGCAGTTCTTC.

The chain carries TRBV2 and TRBJ2-5, with TRBD1 matching 8 bases. Gene TRBJ2-7 matches the end of the DNA better, so the J call may be wrong. CDR3 length: 13 residues. In germline, CDR1 is SNHLY, CDR2 FYNNEI. The CDR3 sequence: CASTGQGTGEQYF. Written as DNA, the CDR3 is TGTGCCAGCACCGGACAGGGAACCGGCGAGCAGTACTTC.

This clonotype was seen a few times. The chain combines TRBV20-1 with TRBJ2-3; 16 bases line up with TRBD2. The length of the CDR3 is 16 residues. Germline CDR1 reads DFQATT; CDR2 reads SNEGSKA (reference sequence). The trim removed 5 bases at V and 7 bases at J, leaving 9 bases unmatched. CDR3: CSAQFGTSGGVNTQYF. The CDR3 nucleotides are TGCAGTGCTCAATTCGGGACTAGCGGGGGGGTAAATACGCAGTATTTT.

This chain uses TRBV27 with TRBJ1-5; D gene ambiguous. This CDR3 has 13 amino acids. The V end lost 3 bases, the J end lost 5 bases, and 8 bases lay between the germline ends. CDR1 is MNHEY and CDR2 is SMNVEV in the germline V gene (reference sequence). This chain's CDR3 is CASSLKPYQPQHF. CDR3 bases: TGTGCCAGCAGTTTGAAACCGTATCAGCCCCAGCATTTT.

The CDR3 protein is CASSYSPSIAGPAYEQYF. CDR3 nucleotides: TGTGCCAGCAGTTACTCCCCTTCGATAGCGGGCCCAGCCTACGAGCAGTACTTC. V usage is TRBV6-2 or TRBV6-3 and J usage is TRBJ2-7; TRBD2 aligns across 7 bases. CDR3 size: 18 residues. Per germline, CDR1 MNHEY and CDR2 SVGEGT. V lost 0 bases to trimming and J lost 2 bases; unmatched junction nucleotides: 13.

This chain uses TRBV7-8 with TRBJ1-2; D may be TRBD1 (5 bases). Germline CDR1 SGHVS, CDR2 FQNEAQ. V was cut by 6 bases and J by 7 bases, with 12 bases left in between. CDR3 length equals 12 residues. Here the CDR3 reads CASRSFRAGYTF. The CDR3 region has the DNA TGTGCCAGCAGGTCTTTCAGGGCTGGCTACACCTTC. The variable domain in full, completed from reference TRBV7-8 and TRBJ1-2, reads GAGVSQSPRYKVAKRGQDVALRCDPISGHVSLFWYQQALGQGPEFLTYFQNEAQLDKSGLPSDRFFAERPEGSVSTLKIQRTQQEDSAVYLCASRSFRAGYTFGSGTRLTVV.

Worth noting for this clonotype: The junction does not match germline at one end; this may be a read error. The rearrangement links TRBV6-1 to TRBJ2-7, with D perhaps matching TRBD1 (6 bases). The CDR3 length is 14 residues. Germline V gene data show CDR1 as MNHNS and CDR2 as SASEGT. The CDR3 sequence: CAGSGQYSSYEQYF. The CDR3 nucleotides read TGTGCCGGCAGCGGACAGTACTCCTCCTACGAGCAGTACTTC.

The chain is built from TRBV28 and TRBJ2-4; 7 positions match TRBD2. The tail of the sequence fits TRBJ2-7 better, so the J call may be wrong. Per germline, CDR1 MDHEN and CDR2 SYDVKM. The CDR3 is 16 amino acids. CDR3 loop: CASSPPDSGPLHEQYF. The CDR3 region has the DNA TGTGCCAGCAGCCCACCTGATAGCGGGCCTCTCCACGAGCAGTACTTC.